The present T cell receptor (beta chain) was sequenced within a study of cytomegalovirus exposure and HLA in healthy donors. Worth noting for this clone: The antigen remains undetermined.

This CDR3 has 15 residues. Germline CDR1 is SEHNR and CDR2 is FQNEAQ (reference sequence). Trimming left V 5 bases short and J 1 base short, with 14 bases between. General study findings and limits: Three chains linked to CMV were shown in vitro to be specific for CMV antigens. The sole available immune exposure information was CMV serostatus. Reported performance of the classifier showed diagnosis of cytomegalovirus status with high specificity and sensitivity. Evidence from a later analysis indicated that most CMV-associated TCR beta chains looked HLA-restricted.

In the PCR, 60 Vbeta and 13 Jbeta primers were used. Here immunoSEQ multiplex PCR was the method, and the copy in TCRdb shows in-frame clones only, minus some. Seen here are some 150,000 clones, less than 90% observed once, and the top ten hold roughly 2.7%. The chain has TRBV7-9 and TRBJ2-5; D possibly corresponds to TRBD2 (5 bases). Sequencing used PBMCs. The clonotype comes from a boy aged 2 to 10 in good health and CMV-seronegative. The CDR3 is CASSLGIGLQETQYF. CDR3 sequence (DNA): TGTGCCAGCAGCCTCGGGATCGGGCTCCAAGAGACCCAGTACTTC.